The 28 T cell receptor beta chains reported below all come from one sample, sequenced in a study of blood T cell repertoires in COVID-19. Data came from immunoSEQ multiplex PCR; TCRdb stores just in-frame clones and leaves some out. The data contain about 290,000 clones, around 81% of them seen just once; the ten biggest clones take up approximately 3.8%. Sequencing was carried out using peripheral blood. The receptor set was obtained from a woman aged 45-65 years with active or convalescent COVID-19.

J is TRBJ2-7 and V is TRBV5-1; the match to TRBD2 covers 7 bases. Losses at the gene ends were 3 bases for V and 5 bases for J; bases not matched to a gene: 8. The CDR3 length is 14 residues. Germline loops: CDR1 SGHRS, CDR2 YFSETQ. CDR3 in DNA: TGCGCCAGCAGCTCACCGACTAGCAGGAACGAGCAGTACTTC. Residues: CASSSPTSRNEQYF.

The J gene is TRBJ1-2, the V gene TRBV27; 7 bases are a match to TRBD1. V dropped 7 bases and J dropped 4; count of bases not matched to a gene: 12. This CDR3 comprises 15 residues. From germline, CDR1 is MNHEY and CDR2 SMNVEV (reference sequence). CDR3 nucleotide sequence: TGTGCCAGCATCTCTCGACAGGGTTCTCCCTATGGCTACACCTTC. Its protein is CASISRQGSPYGYTF.

The CDR3, as DNA: TGTGCCAGCTCACCACCGGGAGGGGAGGCCAATGAGCAGTTCTTC. Amino acid sequence: CASSPPGGEANEQFF. This sequence joins TRBV18 and TRBJ2-1; 7 nucleotides align to TRBD2. Trimming removed 0 bases from V and 6 bases from J; junction bases left unmatched: 5. CDR1 is KGHSH and CDR2 is LQKENI in the germline V gene. This CDR3 is built from 15 residues.

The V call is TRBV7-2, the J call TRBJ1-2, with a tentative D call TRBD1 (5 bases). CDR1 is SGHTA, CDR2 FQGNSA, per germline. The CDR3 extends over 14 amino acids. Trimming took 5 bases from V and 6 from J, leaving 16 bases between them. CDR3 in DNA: TGTGCCAGCAGCCCCAGACAGAGATCCCATGGCTACACCTTC. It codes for CASSPRQRSHGYTF.

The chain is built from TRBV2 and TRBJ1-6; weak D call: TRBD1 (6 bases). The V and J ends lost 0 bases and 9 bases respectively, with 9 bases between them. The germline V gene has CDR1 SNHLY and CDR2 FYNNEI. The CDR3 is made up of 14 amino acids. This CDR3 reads CASSEARGTSPLHF. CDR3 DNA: TGTGCCAGCAGTGAAGCCAGGGGAACTTCACCCCTCCACTTT.

The CDR3 loop reads CASSLGLMNTEAFF. For the CDR3, the DNA is TGCGCCAGCAGCTTGGGACTGATGAACACTGAAGCTTTCTTT. This rearrangement joins TRBV5-1 to TRBJ1-1; no clear D gene. Germline CDR1 and CDR2: SGHRS and YFSETQ. The V end was cut by 0 bases, the J end by 0 bases, with 6 bases between. The CDR3 is 14 amino acids.

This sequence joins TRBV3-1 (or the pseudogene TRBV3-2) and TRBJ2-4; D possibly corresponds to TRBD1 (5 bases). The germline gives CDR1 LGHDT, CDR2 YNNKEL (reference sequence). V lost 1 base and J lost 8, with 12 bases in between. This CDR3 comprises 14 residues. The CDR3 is CASSQGGLDDIQYF. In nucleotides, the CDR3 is TGTGCCAGCAGCCAAGGGGGCCTTGATGACATTCAGTACTTC.

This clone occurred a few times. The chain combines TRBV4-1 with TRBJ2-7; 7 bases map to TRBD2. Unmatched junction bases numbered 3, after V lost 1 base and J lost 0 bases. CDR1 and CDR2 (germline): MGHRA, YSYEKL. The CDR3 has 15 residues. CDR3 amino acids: CASSQGWEGSYEQYF. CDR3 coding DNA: TGCGCCAGCAGCCAAGGATGGGAGGGCTCCTACGAGCAGTACTTC.

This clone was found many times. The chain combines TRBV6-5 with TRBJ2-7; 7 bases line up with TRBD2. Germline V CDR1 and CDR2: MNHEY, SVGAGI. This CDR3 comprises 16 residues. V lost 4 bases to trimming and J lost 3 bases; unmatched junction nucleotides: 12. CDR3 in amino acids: CASSSQGSRDYYEQYF. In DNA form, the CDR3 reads TGTGCCAGCAGTTCCCAGGGTTCGCGGGACTACTACGAGCAGTACTTC.

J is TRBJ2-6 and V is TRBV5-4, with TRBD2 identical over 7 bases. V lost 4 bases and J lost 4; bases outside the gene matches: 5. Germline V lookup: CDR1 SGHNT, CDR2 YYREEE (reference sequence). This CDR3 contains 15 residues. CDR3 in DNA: TGTGCCAGCAGCCACGGGGGGATGGGGGCCAACGTCCTGACTTTC. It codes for CASSHGGMGANVLTF.

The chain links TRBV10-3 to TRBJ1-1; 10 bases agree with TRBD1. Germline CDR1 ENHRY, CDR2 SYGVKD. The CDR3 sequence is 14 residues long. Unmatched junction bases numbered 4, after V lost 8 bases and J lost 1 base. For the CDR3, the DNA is TGTGCCATCTCTGGGACAGGGGCGAACACTGAAGCTTTCTTT. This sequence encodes CAISGTGANTEAFF.

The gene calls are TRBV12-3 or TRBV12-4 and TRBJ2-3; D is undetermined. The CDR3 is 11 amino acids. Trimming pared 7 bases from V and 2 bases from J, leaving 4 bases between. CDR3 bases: TGTGCCAGCACTCTCACAGATACGCAGTATTTT. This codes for CASTLTDTQYF.

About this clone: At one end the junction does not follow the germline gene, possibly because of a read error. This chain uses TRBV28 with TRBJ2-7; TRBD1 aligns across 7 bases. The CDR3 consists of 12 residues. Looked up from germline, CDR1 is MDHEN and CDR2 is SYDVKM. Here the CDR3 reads CASSRGSKDRDF. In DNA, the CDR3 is TGTGCCAGCAGTCGGGGTTCAAAAGACAGGGACTTC.

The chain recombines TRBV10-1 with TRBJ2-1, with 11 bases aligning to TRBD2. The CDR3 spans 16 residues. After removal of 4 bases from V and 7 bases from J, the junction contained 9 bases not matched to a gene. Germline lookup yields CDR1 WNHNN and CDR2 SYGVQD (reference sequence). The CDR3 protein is CASSAASGRKTNEQFF. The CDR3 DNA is TGCGCCAGCAGTGCGGCTAGCGGGAGGAAGACTAATGAGCAGTTCTTC.

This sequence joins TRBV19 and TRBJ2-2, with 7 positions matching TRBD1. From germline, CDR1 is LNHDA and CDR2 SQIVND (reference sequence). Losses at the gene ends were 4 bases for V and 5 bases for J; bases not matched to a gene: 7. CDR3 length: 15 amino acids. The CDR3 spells CASSSWGQPTGELFF. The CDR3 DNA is TGTGCCAGTAGTAGTTGGGGACAGCCAACCGGGGAGCTGTTTTTT.

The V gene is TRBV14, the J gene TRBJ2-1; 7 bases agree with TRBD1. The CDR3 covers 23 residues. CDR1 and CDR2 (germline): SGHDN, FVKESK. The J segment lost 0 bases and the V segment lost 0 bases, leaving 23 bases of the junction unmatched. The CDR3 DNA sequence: TGTGCCAGCAGCCAAGAGAAAACTCTACCGGGACAGCTACTTTCGATCTCCTACAATGAGCAGTTCTTC. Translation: CASSQEKTLPGQLLSISYNEQFF.

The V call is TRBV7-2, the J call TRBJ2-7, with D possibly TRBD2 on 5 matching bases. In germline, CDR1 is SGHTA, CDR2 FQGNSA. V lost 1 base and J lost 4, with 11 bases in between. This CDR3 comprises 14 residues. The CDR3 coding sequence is TGTGCCAGCAGCTTAGGTACGGGGTGGTACGAGCAGTACTTC. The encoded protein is CASSLGTGWYEQYF.

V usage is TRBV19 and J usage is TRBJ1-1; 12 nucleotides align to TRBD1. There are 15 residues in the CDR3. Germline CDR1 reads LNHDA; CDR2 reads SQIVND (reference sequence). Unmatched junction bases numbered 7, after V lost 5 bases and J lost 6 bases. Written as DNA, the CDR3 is TGTGCCAGTAGTGCGGGACAGGGGGCCTGGGCTGAAGCTTTCTTT. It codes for CASSAGQGAWAEAFF.

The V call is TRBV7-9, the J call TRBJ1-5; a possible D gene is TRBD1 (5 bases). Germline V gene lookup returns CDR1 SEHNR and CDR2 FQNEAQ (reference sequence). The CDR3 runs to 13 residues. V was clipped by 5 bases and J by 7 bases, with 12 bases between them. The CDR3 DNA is TGTGCCAGCAGCGCCCGTAAGGGGCAGCCCCAGCATTTT. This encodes CASSARKGQPQHF.

CDR3 coding DNA: TGTGCCAGCAGCTTTCCGGGACTAGCGAATCAAGAGACCCAGTACTTC. It translates to CASSFPGLANQETQYF. The J gene is TRBJ2-5, the V gene TRBV7-9; 10 nucleotides agree with TRBD2. The V segment lost 3 bases and the J segment 2 bases; nucleotides outside the gene matches: 6. The CDR3 is 16 residues long. Germline lookup yields CDR1 SEHNR and CDR2 FQNEAQ (reference sequence).

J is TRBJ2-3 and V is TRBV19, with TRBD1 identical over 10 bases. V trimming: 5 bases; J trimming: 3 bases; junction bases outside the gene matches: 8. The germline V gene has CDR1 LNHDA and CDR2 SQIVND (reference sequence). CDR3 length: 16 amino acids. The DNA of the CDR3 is TGTGCCAGTAGTCTATCTCGGGACAGGGGTACAGATACGCAGTATTTT. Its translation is CASSLSRDRGTDTQYF.

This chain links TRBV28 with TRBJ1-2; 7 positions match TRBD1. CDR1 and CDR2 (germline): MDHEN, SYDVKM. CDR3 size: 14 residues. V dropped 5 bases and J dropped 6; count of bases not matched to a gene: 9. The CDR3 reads CASSTQGERDGYTF. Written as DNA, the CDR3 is TGTGCCAGCAGTACCCAGGGGGAAAGGGATGGCTACACCTTC.

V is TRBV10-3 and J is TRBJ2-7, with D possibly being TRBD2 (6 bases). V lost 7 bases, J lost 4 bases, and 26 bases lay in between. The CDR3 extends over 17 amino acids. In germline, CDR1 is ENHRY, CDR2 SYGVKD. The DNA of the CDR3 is TGTGCCATCATGGAGGGCGGCAGCGGAAGACACAATTACGAGCAGTACTTC. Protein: CAIMEGGSGRHNYEQYF.

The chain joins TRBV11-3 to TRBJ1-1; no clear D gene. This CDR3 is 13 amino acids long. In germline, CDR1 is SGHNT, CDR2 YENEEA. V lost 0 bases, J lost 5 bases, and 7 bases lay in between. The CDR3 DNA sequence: TGTGCCAGCAGCTTAGACGGGAGTACTGAAGCTTTCTTT. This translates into CASSLDGSTEAFF.

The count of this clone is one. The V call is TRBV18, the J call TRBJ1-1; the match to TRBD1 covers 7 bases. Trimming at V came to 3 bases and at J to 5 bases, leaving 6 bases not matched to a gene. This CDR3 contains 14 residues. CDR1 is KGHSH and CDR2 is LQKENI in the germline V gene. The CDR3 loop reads CASSPGDSRTEAFF. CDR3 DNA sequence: TGTGCCAGCTCACCCGGGGACAGCCGAACTGAAGCTTTCTTT.

The CDR3: CSSWTGDEAFF. CDR3 DNA sequence: TGCAGCTCTTGGACAGGGGACGAAGCTTTCTTT. The chain couples TRBV29-1 to TRBJ1-1; the match to TRBD1 covers 9 bases. The J segment lost 8 bases and the V segment lost 8 bases, leaving 6 bases of the junction unmatched. Germline CDR1 SQVTM, CDR2 ANQGSEA. This CDR3 contains 11 residues.

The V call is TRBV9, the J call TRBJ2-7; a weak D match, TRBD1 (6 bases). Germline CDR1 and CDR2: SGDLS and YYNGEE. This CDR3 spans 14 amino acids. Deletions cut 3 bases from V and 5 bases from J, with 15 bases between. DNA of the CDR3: TGTGCCAGCAGCGCACAGGGCCTTAGGGACGAGCAGTACTTC. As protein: CASSAQGLRDEQYF.

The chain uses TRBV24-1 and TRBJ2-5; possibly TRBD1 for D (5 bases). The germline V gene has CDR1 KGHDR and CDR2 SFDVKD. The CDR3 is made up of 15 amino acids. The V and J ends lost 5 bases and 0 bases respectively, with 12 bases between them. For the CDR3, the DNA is TGTGCCACCAGTGCCCTGGGGCACGACCAAGAGACCCAGTACTTC. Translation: CATSALGHDQETQYF.